This entry concerns a single T cell receptor (beta chain). These data belong to a study of control samples from healthy donors and cancer patients. Trimming removed 0 bases at V and 3 bases at J, with 11 bases between. Germline values: CDR1 MNHEY, CDR2 SVGAGI. This CDR3 spans 15 amino acids. The repertoire was sequenced with immunoSEQ multiplex PCR; TCRdb's copy has only in-frame clones and lacks some. The data contain about 51,000 clones, roughly nine tenths of them seen just once; the ten biggest clones take up around 1.4%. Sequenced input: PBMCs. This receptor was obtained from a middle-aged man with colorectal cancer. The rearrangement links TRBV6-5 to TRBJ1-1; TRBD1 might be the D (6 bases). CDR3 bases: TGTGCCAGCAGTTACTCGGGCAGGGGATACACTGAAGCTTTCTTT. Its translation: CASSYSGRGYTEAFF.